These T cell receptor beta chains were read from a single sample in a study of cytomegalovirus exposure and HLA in healthy donors. Clones were sequenced by immunoSEQ multiplex PCR, and TCRdb holds only the in-frame ones, with some missing. Among about 95,000 clones listed, approximately 77% were seen once. Sequencing input: PBMCs. These receptors came from a woman aged 40 to 49 in good health and CMV-seronegative. CDR3s include the opening cysteine and the closing phenylalanine or tryptophan. The D gene is left open where the match is weak. Clone size is given for some rows only: seen once, a few or many times, or a class if the clone is expanded.

abundance | j_gene | v_gene | d_gene | CDR3nt | CDR3aa
NA | TRBJ2-5 | TRBV7-7 | NA | TGTGCCAGCAGCTTAGCGGGGGGGCTGGAGACCCAGTACTTC | CASSLAGGLETQYF
NA | TRBJ1-1 | TRBV5-1 | NA | TGCGCCAGCAGCTTGGCCAGGAGAGGGGGCACTGAAGCTTTCTTT | CASSLARRGGTEAFF
NA | TRBJ1-2 | TRBV10-3 | NA | TGTGCCATCAGTGAGTCCCAGGTGACCTATGGCTACACCTTC | CAISESQVTYGYTF
NA | TRBJ1-4 | TRBV6-5 | NA | TGTGCCAGCAGCCCCGGGACTGGGCGTGAAAAACTGTTTTTT | CASSPGTGREKLFF
NA | TRBJ2-5 | TRBV7-9 | TRBD2 | TGTGCCAGCAGCCCTTGGACTAGGCGGGAGACCCAGTACTTC | CASSPWTRRETQYF
few | TRBJ1-1 | TRBV5-1 | NA | TGCGCCAGCAGCTTGGTAGGGGCGAACACTGAAGCTTTCTTT | CASSLVGANTEAFF
NA | TRBJ2-1 | TRBV7-3 | NA | TGTGCCAGCAGCCTCTCCGGGACCTACAATGAGCAGTTCTTC | CASSLSGTYNEQFF
NA | TRBJ1-6 | TRBV4-2 | NA | TGTGCCAGCGGGAGGGATTCACCCCTCCACTTT | CASGRDSPLHF
NA | TRBJ1-2 | TRBV12-5 | NA | TGTGCTAGTGGTTTAGTCGGTGGGAGGGGAAGATATGGCTACACCTTC | CASGLVGGRGRYGYTF
NA | TRBJ2-7 | TRBV5-5 | NA | TGTGCCAGCAGCTTGGAACAGCTCACCTACGAGCAGTACTTC | CASSLEQLTYEQYF